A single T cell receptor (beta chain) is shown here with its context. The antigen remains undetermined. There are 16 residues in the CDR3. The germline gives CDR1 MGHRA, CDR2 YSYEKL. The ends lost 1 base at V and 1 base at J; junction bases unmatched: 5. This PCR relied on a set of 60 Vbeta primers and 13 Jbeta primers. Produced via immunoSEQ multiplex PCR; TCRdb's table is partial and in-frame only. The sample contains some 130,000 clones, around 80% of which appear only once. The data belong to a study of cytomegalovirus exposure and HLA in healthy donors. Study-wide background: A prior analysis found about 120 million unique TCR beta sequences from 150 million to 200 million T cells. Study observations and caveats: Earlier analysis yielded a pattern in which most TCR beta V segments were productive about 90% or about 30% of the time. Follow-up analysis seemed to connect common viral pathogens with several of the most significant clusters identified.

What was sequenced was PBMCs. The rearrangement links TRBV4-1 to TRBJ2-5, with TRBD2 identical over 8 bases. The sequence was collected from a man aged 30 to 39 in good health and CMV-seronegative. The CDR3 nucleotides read TGCGCCAGCAGCCAAGGTGTGCGGGAGGTCCAAGAGACCCAGTACTTC. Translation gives CASSQGVREVQETQYF.